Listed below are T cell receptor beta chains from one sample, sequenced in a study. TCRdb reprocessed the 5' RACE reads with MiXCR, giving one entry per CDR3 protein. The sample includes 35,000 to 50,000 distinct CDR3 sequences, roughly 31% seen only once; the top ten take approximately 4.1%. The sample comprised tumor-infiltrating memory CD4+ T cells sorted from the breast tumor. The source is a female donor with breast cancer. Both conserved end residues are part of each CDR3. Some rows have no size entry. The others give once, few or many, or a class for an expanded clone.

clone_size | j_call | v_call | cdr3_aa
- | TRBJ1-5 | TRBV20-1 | CSAPDRGRSNQPQHF
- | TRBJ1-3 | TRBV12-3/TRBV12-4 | CASSFGVSGNTIYF
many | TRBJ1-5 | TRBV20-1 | CSAGTGEAFRQPQHF
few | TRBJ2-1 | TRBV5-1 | CASSLLLGGQGGDNEQFF
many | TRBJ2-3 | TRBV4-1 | CASSPQSGPDTQYF
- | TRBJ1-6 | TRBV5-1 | CASSFDPQGRNSPLHF
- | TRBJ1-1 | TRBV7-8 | CASSLVRAGGTEAFF
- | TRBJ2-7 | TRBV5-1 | CASSTLQGREQYF
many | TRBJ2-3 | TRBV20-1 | CSARDAGRGMTDTQYF
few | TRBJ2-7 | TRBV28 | CASSAQGYEQYF
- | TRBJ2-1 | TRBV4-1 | CASSQRGVNYNEQFF
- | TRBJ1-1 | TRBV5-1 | CASSSGDTAEAFF